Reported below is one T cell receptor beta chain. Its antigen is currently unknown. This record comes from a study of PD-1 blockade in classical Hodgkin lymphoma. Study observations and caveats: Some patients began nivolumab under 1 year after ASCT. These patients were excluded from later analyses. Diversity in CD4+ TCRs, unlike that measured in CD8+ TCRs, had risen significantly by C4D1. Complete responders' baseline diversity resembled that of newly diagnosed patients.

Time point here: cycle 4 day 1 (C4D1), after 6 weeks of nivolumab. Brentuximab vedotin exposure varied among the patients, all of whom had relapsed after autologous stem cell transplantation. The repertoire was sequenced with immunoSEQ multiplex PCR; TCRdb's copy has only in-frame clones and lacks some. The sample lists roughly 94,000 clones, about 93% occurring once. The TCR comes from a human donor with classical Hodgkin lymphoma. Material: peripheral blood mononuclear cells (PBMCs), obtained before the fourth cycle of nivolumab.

CDR3 nucleotides: TGTGCCAGCAGTATAGAACAGGGGAACACTGAAGCTTTCTTT. Translation gives CASSIEQGNTEAFF. The rearrangement joins TRBV6-4 to TRBJ1-1; tentatively, D is TRBD1 (6 bases). V lost 5 bases to trimming and J lost 1 base, with 11 bases between them. Germline V gene sequence: CDR1 MRHNA, CDR2 SNTAGT. The CDR3 has 14 residues.